A selection of T cell receptor beta chains follows, all from one sample in a study of cytomegalovirus exposure and HLA in healthy donors. The protocol was immunoSEQ multiplex PCR, while the TCRdb copy is restricted to in-frame clones and leaves out a portion. The sample shows a few hundred thousand clones, about four fifths of them seen only once. Specimen: PBMCs. The receptors stem from a girl aged 2 to 9 in good health and CMV-seronegative. The CDR3 runs from the conserved cysteine through the conserved F or W. A D gene is named only where the DNA matches it firmly. Clone size is shown for a subset of rows, as once, few, many or a class of expanded clone.

>TRBJ2-1|TRBV7-9|-|-
TGTGCCAGCAGCTTACTTGAGCAGTTCTTC
CASSLLEQFF
>TRBJ2-7|TRBV6-5|-|-
TGTGCCAGCGGTTACTCGGTCGAGGGCTACGAGCAGTACTTC
CASGYSVEGYEQYF
>TRBJ2-3|TRBV5-1|TRBD1|-
TGCGCCAGCAGCTTGGATTGGACAGGGGCCACAGATACGCAGTATTTT
CASSLDWTGATDTQYF
>TRBJ1-3|TRBV7-8|-|-
TGTGCCAGCAGCTTATGGACGGACAACTCTGGAAACACCATATATTTT
CASSLWTDNSGNTIYF
>TRBJ2-1|TRBV6-5|-|-
TGTGCCAGCAGTCCCCCCGGCTCCTACAATGAGCAGTTCTTC
CASSPPGSYNEQFF
>TRBJ2-1|TRBV5-1|-|-
TGCGCCAGCAGCTTGGCGGCAGGGGCCTACAATGAGCAGTTCTTC
CASSLAAGAYNEQFF
>TRBJ1-5|TRBV19|TRBD1|-
TGTGCCAGTAGTAAGGGACAGATCAATCAGCCCCAGCATTTT
CASSKGQINQPQHF
>TRBJ2-3|TRBV9|TRBD2|-
TGTGCCAGCAGCGTAGTGGCTAGCGGGAACACAGATACGCAGTATTTT
CASSVVASGNTDTQYF
>TRBJ1-2|TRBV2|-|-
TGTGCCAGCAGTGGAGGGGACACCTCCCCGCTCTATGGCTACACCTTC
CASSGGDTSPLYGYTF
>TRBJ2-7|TRBV2|-|-
TGTGCCAGCAGTGAAAAGGCTCAGCGACACGAGCAGTACTTC
CASSEKAQRHEQYF
>TRBJ2-7|TRBV28|-|-
TGTGCCAGCAGTTTATGGCGTGACAGTAAATTCCTCTCCTACGAGCAGTACTTC
CASSLWRDSKFLSYEQYF
>TRBJ1-5|TRBV19|-|-
TGTGCCACAGAACCGGGCTTGGCGGGGCAGCCCCAGCATTTT
CATEPGLAGQPQHF
>TRBJ2-7|TRBV6-5|TRBD2|-
TGTGCCAGCAGTTACTCGATTTCGGGGGGCGAGCAGTACTTC
CASSYSISGGEQYF
>TRBJ2-1|TRBV7-9|TRBD2|-
TGTGCCAGCAGCCCGACGCCCGGGACTAGCGTAGACAATGAGCAGTTCTTC
CASSPTPGTSVDNEQFF
>TRBJ2-7|TRBV6-1|-|once
TGTGCCAGCAGTGACAGGGCGGACTCCTACGAGCAGTACTTC
CASSDRADSYEQYF
>TRBJ1-1|TRBV7-4|-|-
TGTGCCAGCAGCTTATTGAAGGCAGGCGTTCCCTCCACTGAAGCTTTCTTT
CASSLLKAGVPSTEAFF
>TRBJ1-2|TRBV28|TRBD1|once
TGTGCCAGCAGTACCTCCGGGACAGGGGAGGGCTACACCTTC
CASSTSGTGEGYTF
>TRBJ2-1|TRBV18|-|-
TGTGCCAGCTCACCCGGGCGGGACAATGAGCAGTTCTTC
CASSPGRDNEQFF
>TRBJ2-7|TRBV2|-|-
TGTGCCAGCAGTGACACAGATGGCAACCTAGCCTCCTACGAGCAGTACTTC
CASSDTDGNLASYEQYF
>TRBJ2-2|TRBV7-2|-|-
TGTGCCAGCAGCTCCGGATCAGGGGAAATCACCGGGGAGCTGTTTTTT
CASSSGSGEITGELFF
>TRBJ2-7|TRBV10-3|TRBD1|-
TGTGCCATCAGTGAGCCCCCGACAGGGGGCTACGAGCAGTACTTC
CAISEPPTGGYEQYF
>TRBJ1-2|TRBV7-3|-|-
TGTGCCAGCAGCTTGGGGGGGAACTATGGCTACACCTTC
CASSLGGNYGYTF
>TRBJ2-4|TRBV27|-|-
TGTGCCAGCAGTTTACGGTTGAGCCTAGTAGCGCCCAAAAACATTCAGTACTTC
CASSLRLSLVAPKNIQYF
>TRBJ2-7|TRBV6-5|TRBD2|-
TGTGCCAGCAGTTACTCGGGTTCTAGCGGCCACTACGAGCAGTACTTC
CASSYSGSSGHYEQYF
>TRBJ2-1|TRBV7-9|-|-
TGTGCCAGCAGCTTGTGGGGCTCCAGCTCCTACAATGAGCAGTTCTTC
CASSLWGSSSYNEQFF
>TRBJ2-7|TRBV2|-|-
TGTGCCAGCAAATTGGACAGAGACTACGAGCAGTACTTC
CASKLDRDYEQYF
>TRBJ1-3|TRBV28|-|few
TGTGCCAGCAACGACAAGAACTCTGGAAACACCATATATTTT
CASNDKNSGNTIYF
>TRBJ2-1|TRBV9|TRBD2|-
TGTGCCAGCAGCCTTCGGACTAGCGGGAGGGCCGTGGTAGATGAGCAGTTCTTC
CASSLRTSGRAVVDEQFF
>TRBJ2-1|TRBV28|TRBD2|-
TGTGCCAACGGGGGGAGCTCCTACAATGAGCAGTTCTTC
CANGGSSYNEQFF
>TRBJ1-5|TRBV28|-|-
TGTGCCAGCACGGCAGGAAATAGCAATCAGCCCCAGCATTTT
CASTAGNSNQPQHF
>TRBJ2-3|TRBV7-8|-|-
TGTGCCAGCAGCTCAGGGCAGGCCAGCACAGATACGCAGTATTTT
CASSSGQASTDTQYF
>TRBJ2-1|TRBV29-1|TRBD2|-
TGCAGCGTTGTATCTCGGCTAGCGGGCGTTATGGGGTGGAATGAGCAGTTCTTC
CSVVSRLAGVMGWNEQFF
>TRBJ2-7|TRBV5-1|-|-
TGCGCCAGCAGCTTGGCTCAGCGACGCCCGGGGGAGCAGTACTTC
CASSLAQRRPGEQYF
>TRBJ2-7|TRBV18|-|-
TGTGCCAGCTCACCGGTCAGATCCTACGAGCAGTACTTC
CASSPVRSYEQYF
>TRBJ2-7|TRBV5-1|-|few
TGCGCCAGCAGCTTGGGCGGACAGCATCAATCCTACGAGCAGTACTTC
CASSLGGQHQSYEQYF
>TRBJ2-3|TRBV15|-|-
TGTGCCACCAGTTGTTGTAGCTATTCCCGCGAGGATACGCAGTATTTT
CATSCCSYSREDTQYF
>TRBJ1-1|TRBV7-8|-|-
TGTGCGAGTTGGGGAGGGGAGGACACTGAAGCTTTCTTT
CASWGGEDTEAFF
>TRBJ1-4|TRBV28|TRBD1|-
TGTGCCAGCAGTTCTTTCCGGGACAGGGGTATGTCTAAGGGAAAACTGTTTTTT
CASSSFRDRGMSKGKLFF
>TRBJ2-3|TRBV19|TRBD2|-
TGTGCCAGTAAGAAACGCCCGGGACTAGCCCCAGATACGCAGTATTTT
CASKKRPGLAPDTQYF
>TRBJ2-1|TRBV6-6|-|-
TGTGCCAGCAGTTACTTTCTAGCGAATGAGCAGTTCTTC
CASSYFLANEQFF
>TRBJ1-5|TRBV2|-|-
TGTGCCAGCAGCAATCCACTCAGGGGACAGCCCCAGCATTTT
CASSNPLRGQPQHF
>TRBJ1-3|TRBV28|-|-
TGTGCCAGCAGCAATGAGGAGCTCGCCGGCGGAAACACCATATATTTT
CASSNEELAGGNTIYF
>TRBJ2-5|TRBV7-3|TRBD2|-
TGTGCCAGCAGCTTAGGCGGGAGGGCCTGGGGTGAGACCCAGTACTTC
CASSLGGRAWGETQYF
>TRBJ2-2|TRBV7-6|TRBD2|once
TGTGCCAGCAGCTTCCACCCTAGCGGGAGGTCTTCATTGGGGGTGTTTTTT
CASSFHPSGRSSLGVFF
>TRBJ2-1|TRBV23-1|TRBD1|-
TGCGCCAGCAGCGGACAGGGTAACTCCTACAATGAGCAGTTCTTC
CASSGQGNSYNEQFF